The rows below give T cell receptor beta chains drawn from one sample of a study of CD8 T cells in Susac syndrome. MiXCR, applied by TCRdb to the immunoSEQ multiplex PCR reads, yields one record per CDR3 protein. The sample lists some 150,000 distinct CDR3 sequences; 94% were seen once. Sequencing used CD4+ T cells from PBMCs. These receptors all stem from a human donor in good health. The conserved cysteine and the conserved F or W are not part of the CDR3 here. A D gene is named only where the DNA matches it firmly.

CDR3aa	j_gene	len	d_gene	v_gene
ASSLTITDTQY	TRBJ2-3	11	-	TRBV5-4
ASNKVGGVREQY	TRBJ2-7	12	TRBD2	TRBV28
ASRLWGASGRIGAKNIQY	TRBJ2-4	18	TRBD2	TRBV5-4
ASSGTSPGNTIY	TRBJ1-3	12	-	TRBV5-1
SARTSGGRRRTGELF	TRBJ2-2	15	TRBD2	TRBV20-1
ASSWTSEFNEQF	TRBJ2-1	12	TRBD2	TRBV12-3/TRBV12-4
ASSLWTSGPPYNEQF	TRBJ2-1	15	TRBD2	TRBV7-2
ASSLATTSYNEQF	TRBJ2-1	13	-	TRBV5-1
ASSPGGTGQETQY	TRBJ2-5	13	TRBD1	TRBV7-8
ASSAPGTGASGGYT	TRBJ1-2	14	TRBD1	TRBV9
ASSVVAGGPDNIQY	TRBJ2-4	14	TRBD2	TRBV9
ASSRRDRRYNEQF	TRBJ2-1	13	TRBD1	TRBV7-9
ASSPDGPSYEQY	TRBJ2-7	12	-	TRBV5-6
ASSMTGSAYYGYT	TRBJ1-2	13	TRBD1	TRBV18
AWSKGRGNEQY	TRBJ2-7	11	-	TRBV30
ASTVVWGDEQF	TRBJ2-1	11	-	TRBV5-1
ASSQGLAGLSGELF	TRBJ2-2	14	TRBD2	TRBV12-3/TRBV12-4
SAREGQGALRGYT	TRBJ1-2	13	TRBD1	TRBV20-1
ASRRDGFSGNTIY	TRBJ1-3	13	-	TRBV6-5
ASSPRVGSTEAF	TRBJ1-1	12	-	TRBV12-3/TRBV12-4
ASRGTSTGELF	TRBJ2-2	11	-	TRBV6-2/TRBV6-3
SGSNRVAGELF	TRBJ2-2	11	-	TRBV29-1
ASSRPYNEQF	TRBJ2-1	10	-	TRBV25-1
ASSFFPPNTGELF	TRBJ2-2	13	-	TRBV5-6
ASSTAGVMNEQF	TRBJ2-1	12	TRBD2	TRBV5-4
SARESIKGYEQY	TRBJ2-7	12	-	TRBV20-1